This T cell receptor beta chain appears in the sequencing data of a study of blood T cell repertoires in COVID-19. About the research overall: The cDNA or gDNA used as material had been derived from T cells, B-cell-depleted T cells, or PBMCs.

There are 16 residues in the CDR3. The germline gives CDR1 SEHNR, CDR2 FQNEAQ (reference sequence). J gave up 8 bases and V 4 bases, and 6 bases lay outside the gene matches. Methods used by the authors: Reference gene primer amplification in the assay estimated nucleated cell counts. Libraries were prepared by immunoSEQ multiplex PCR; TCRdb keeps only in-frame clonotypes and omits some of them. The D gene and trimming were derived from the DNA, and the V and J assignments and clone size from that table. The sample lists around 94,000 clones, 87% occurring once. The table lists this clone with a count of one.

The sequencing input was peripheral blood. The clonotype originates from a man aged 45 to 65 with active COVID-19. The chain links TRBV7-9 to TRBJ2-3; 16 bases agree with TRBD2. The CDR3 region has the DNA TGTGCCAGCAGCTCGGGACTAGCGGGGGGGCTGGTTACGCAGTATTTT. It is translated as CASSSGLAGGLVTQYF.